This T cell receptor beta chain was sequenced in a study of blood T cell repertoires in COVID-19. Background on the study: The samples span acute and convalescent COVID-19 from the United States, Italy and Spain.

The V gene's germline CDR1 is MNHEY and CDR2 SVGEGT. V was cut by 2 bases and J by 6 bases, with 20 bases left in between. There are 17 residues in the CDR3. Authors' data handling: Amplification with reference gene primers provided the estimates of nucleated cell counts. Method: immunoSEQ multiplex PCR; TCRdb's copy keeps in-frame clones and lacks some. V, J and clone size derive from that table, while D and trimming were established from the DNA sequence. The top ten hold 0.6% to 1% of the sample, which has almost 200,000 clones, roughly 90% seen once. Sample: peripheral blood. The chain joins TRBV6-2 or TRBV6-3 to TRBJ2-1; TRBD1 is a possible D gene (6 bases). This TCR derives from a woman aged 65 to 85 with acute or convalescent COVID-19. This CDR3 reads CASSYVHRAGVINEQFF. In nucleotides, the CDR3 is TGTGCCAGCAGTTACGTGCACAGGGCAGGGGTGATCAATGAGCAGTTCTTC.